These T cell receptor beta chains were read from a single sample in a study of PD-L1 blockade in urothelial cancer. Libraries were prepared by immunoSEQ multiplex PCR; TCRdb keeps only in-frame clonotypes and omits some of them. This sample has about 95,000 clones, with 85% to 90% found just once. Specimen: PBMCs, collected around atezolizumab (anti-PD-L1) treatment. These receptors all stem from a man aged 55 to 69 with urothelial cancer. CDR3s leave out the opening cysteine and the closing phenylalanine or tryptophan. The order of the fields is V gene, J gene, CDR3 protein.

>TRBV5-4|TRBJ1-4
ASSGTENEKLF
>TRBV19|TRBJ2-2
ASSGRGGGELF
>TRBV19|TRBJ2-5
ASSIDGGLRAETQY
>TRBV7-2|TRBJ2-2
ASSGLSGSTGELF
>TRBV7-2|TRBJ1-5
ASSSQGRGSNQPQH
>TRBV20-1|TRBJ2-1
SARDRLWEF
>TRBV4-3|TRBJ1-2
ASSQRTVPNYGYT
>TRBV10-3|TRBJ2-1
AISDGGGAYNEQF
>TRBV9|TRBJ1-2
ASSVRENYGYT
>TRBV18|TRBJ2-1
ASSPSRTNNEQF
>TRBV10-3|TRBJ2-7
AISEPTRTGTYEQY
>TRBV9|TRBJ2-1
ASSVQGGSSIGEQF
>TRBV11-2|TRBJ2-1
ASSLDRANEQF
>TRBV6-1|TRBJ2-1
ASSARTTSYNEQF
>TRBV5-4|TRBJ2-7
ASSLEGSGYEQY
>TRBV5-1|TRBJ2-5
ASSEQGTQY
>TRBV6-1|TRBJ1-2
ASSNRDRDGYT
>TRBV11-2|TRBJ1-3
ASSLDLRNTIY
>TRBV5-1|TRBJ2-7
ASSYDRFYYEQY
>TRBV18|TRBJ2-3
ASSPSETSTTTDTQY
>TRBV7-2|TRBJ1-2
ASSPRGRTNGYT
>TRBV5-6|TRBJ1-1
ASSTPGQGETEAF
>TRBV28|TRBJ2-6
ASSAEAGANVLT
>TRBV30|TRBJ1-6
AWGRGSDNSPLH
>TRBV21-1|TRBJ1-5
ASSRILEEYSNQPQH
>TRBV10-2|TRBJ1-1
ASNRLSGGQGMNTEAF
>TRBV11-2|TRBJ1-1
ASSPRAGSLNTEAF
>TRBV7-9|TRBJ1-6
ASSLRTVSYNSPLH
>TRBV12-5|TRBJ2-3
ASGLTGDTQY
>TRBV4-3|TRBJ2-1
ASSQEGGRAIPYNEQF
>TRBV20-1|TRBJ2-7
SAAGLYEQY
>TRBV6-1|TRBJ2-3
ASSGPRGATDTQY
>TRBV2|TRBJ2-1
ASSYFSYNEQF
>TRBV7-3|TRBJ2-5
ASSLTGGPETQY
>TRBV6-1|TRBJ2-7
ASSPGRQGREQY
>TRBV7-6|TRBJ1-5
ASSPPGRNQPQH
>TRBV5-1|TRBJ2-5
ASSLTSAGGQETQY
>TRBV28|TRBJ1-4
ASKGANEKLF
>TRBV5-6|TRBJ1-2
ASSVTGGGYT
>TRBV6-1|TRBJ1-1
ASSEYDRLNTEAF
>TRBV30|TRBJ1-1
AWISRVEAF
>TRBV7-9|TRBJ1-1
ASTRTGRLNTEAF
>TRBV9|TRBJ1-4
ASSVNRDNEKLF
>TRBV20-1|TRBJ1-2
SATGSYGYT
>TRBV9|TRBJ2-1
ASSPFDGEQF